These 32 T cell receptor beta chains were sequenced from one sample in a study of post-analysis software for immune sequencing data. Study observations and caveats: Patients had higher frequencies than controls of roughly 5 TRBV segments, including TRBV5-6, TRBV5-1 and TRBV20-1.

Unique-molecular-identifier-tagged TCR beta cDNA libraries were used. TCRdb recomputed calls from the PCR reads with MiXCR, one row per CDR3 protein. Here the sample spans under 900,000 distinct CDR3 sequences, roughly 58% being singletons. The antigens for these receptors are not known. Sequencing input: blood. Receptors were obtained from a girl aged 10 to 17 with multiple sclerosis.

In its sample, this clonotype was seen a few times. This sequence joins TRBV25-1 and TRBJ1-2; D gene unclear. Germline values: CDR1 MGHDK, CDR2 SYGVNS. V lost 6 bases and J lost 7, with 15 bases in between. The CDR3 contains 13 residues. The CDR3 sequence is CASRDKGGGGYTF. The CDR3, as DNA: TGTGCCAGCAGAGACAAGGGAGGTGGTGGCTACACCTTC.

This chain joins TRBV12-3 or TRBV12-4 and TRBJ2-3; D uncertain. The CDR3 length is 13 residues. Trimming left V 1 base short and J 4 bases short, with 6 bases between. This CDR3 is CASSLGFPDTQYF. Written as DNA, the CDR3 is TGTGCCAGCAGTTTAGGGTTTCCAGATACGCAGTATTTT.

The V call is TRBV7-3, the J call TRBJ2-3; 8 bases agree with TRBD2. The CDR3 is made up of 15 amino acids. The V gene end was trimmed by 5 bases and the J gene end by 4 bases; junction bases not matched to a gene: 8. The germline V gene encodes CDR1 SGHTA and CDR2 FQGTGA. The CDR3 spells CASSTGGAGADTQYF. The CDR3 DNA sequence: TGTGCCAGCAGCACCGGGGGGGCCGGCGCAGATACGCAGTATTTT. Complete variable domain (other parts from reference TRBV7-3 and TRBJ2-3): GAGVSQTPSNKVTEKGKYVELRCDPISGHTALYWYRQSLGQGPEFLIYFQGTGAADDSGLPNDRFFAVRPEGSVSTLKIQRTERGDSAVYLCASSTGGAGADTQYFGPGTRLTVL.

The V gene is TRBV12-3 or TRBV12-4, the J gene TRBJ2-1; tentative D call: TRBD1 (5 bases). This CDR3 is built from 16 residues. Trimming shortened V by 3 bases and J by 10 bases, and 22 bases separated the two germline ends. CDR3 coding DNA: TGTGCCAGCAGTTTCAGTTCAGGGCACAACTCCTACGAGCAGTTCTTC. Protein sequence: CASSFSSGHNSYEQFF.

The gene calls are TRBV5-1 and TRBJ2-1; 7 bases are shared with TRBD1. CDR1 and CDR2 from the germline V gene are SGHRS and YFSETQ. CDR3 size: 15 residues. Trimming at V came to 2 bases and at J to 5 bases, leaving 7 bases not matched to a gene. The CDR3 DNA is TGCGCCAGCAGCTTAGGGGACAGAATTCACAATGAGCAGTTCTTC. Residues: CASSLGDRIHNEQFF.

The rearrangement joins TRBV9 to TRBJ2-1; 11 nucleotides match TRBD2. The germline V gene has CDR1 SGDLS and CDR2 YYNGEE. Unmatched junction bases numbered 11, after V lost 0 bases and J lost 9 bases. The CDR3 consists of 17 residues. The CDR3 coding sequence is TGTGCCAGCAGCGTAGGGGCTAGCGGGGGGCCCCTGGGTGAGCAGTTCTTC. Translating gives CASSVGASGGPLGEQFF.

DNA for the CDR3: TGTGCCAGCACCAAGACAGGGCTCAACACTGAAGCTTTCTTT. Translation gives CASTKTGLNTEAFF. J is TRBJ1-1 and V is TRBV12-3 or TRBV12-4; 7 nucleotides match TRBD1. Trimming took 7 bases from V and 2 from J; bases not matched to a gene: 7. This CDR3 comprises 14 residues.

This sequence joins TRBV10-3 and TRBJ2-7; TRBD1 matches at 8 bases. The CDR3 contains 16 residues. Looked up from germline, CDR1 is ENHRY and CDR2 is SYGVKD. V shed 4 bases and J 2 bases; nucleotides not matched to a gene: 10. CDR3 protein: CAISVGMDRVAYEQYF. CDR3 bases: TGTGCCATCAGTGTAGGAATGGACAGGGTGGCCTACGAGCAGTACTTC.

This clonotype was picked up a small number of times. The V call is TRBV20-1, the J call TRBJ2-6; the match to TRBD1 covers 7 bases. The V gene's germline CDR1 is DFQATT and CDR2 SNEGSKA (reference sequence). With V trimmed by 1 base and J by 3 bases, 6 bases remained unmatched. There are 16 residues in the CDR3. The CDR3 nucleotides are TGCAGTGCTAGAGCCCGACAGGGTGGTGGGGCCAACGTCCTGACTTTC. It specifies CSARARQGGGANVLTF.

This rearrangement joins TRBV20-1 to TRBJ2-1; the match to TRBD2 covers 10 bases. This CDR3 is built from 15 residues. Germline assignment: CDR1 DFQATT and CDR2 SNEGSKA (reference sequence). V lost 0 bases to trimming and J lost 10 bases; unmatched junction nucleotides: 9. Here the CDR3 DNA reads TGCAGTGCTAGAGAGGGTTCTAGCGGGGGACGGGAGCAGTTCTTC. Encoded protein: CSAREGSSGGREQFF.

The gene calls are TRBV5-5 and TRBJ2-7; no definite D call. The germline V gene encodes CDR1 SGHKS and CDR2 YYEKEE (reference sequence). The CDR3 is 13 amino acids. Trimming took off 1 base at V and 1 base at J, with 6 bases between the two ends. This CDR3 is CASSLMGSYEQYF. In nucleotides, the CDR3 is TGTGCCAGCAGCTTGATGGGTTCCTACGAGCAGTACTTC.

The chain employs TRBV3-1 and TRBJ2-7; possibly TRBD2 for D (5 bases). Trimming cost V 3 bases and J 7 bases, with 13 bases left between them. This CDR3 has 13 residues. Germline V gene data show CDR1 as LGHDT and CDR2 as YNNKEL (reference sequence). The CDR3 is CASSHSKPGEQYF. In DNA, the CDR3 is TGTGCCAGCAGCCACTCCAAACCGGGGGAGCAGTACTTC.

The chain recombines TRBV29-1 with TRBJ1-1, with unresolved D. The germline gives CDR1 SQVTM, CDR2 ANQGSEA. Deletions cut 7 bases from V and 1 base from J, with 7 bases between. CDR3 length: 11 amino acids. The CDR3 nucleotides are TGCAGCGCTGGGCCGAACACTGAAGCTTTCTTT. Translation: CSAGPNTEAFF. The full variable domain, in which reference TRBV29-1 and TRBJ1-1 provide the parts outside the CDR3, is SAVISQKPSRDICQRGTSLTIQCQVDSQVTMMFWYRQQPGQSLTLIATANQGSEATYESGFVIDKFPISRPNLTFSTLTVSNMSPEDSSIYLCSAGPNTEAFFGQGTRLTVV.

V is TRBV15 and J is TRBJ2-3; the match to TRBD2 covers 11 bases. The junction had 7 bases not matched to a gene; V was cut back by 2 bases and J by 0 bases. This CDR3 spans 18 amino acids. Germline loops: CDR1 LNHNV, CDR2 YYDKDF (reference sequence). The CDR3 here is CATSRRASGGLSTDTQYF. The CDR3, as DNA: TGTGCCACCAGCAGAAGGGCTAGCGGGGGGCTCAGCACAGATACGCAGTATTTT.

The rearrangement links TRBV5-1 to TRBJ2-5; TRBD1 matches 7 bases. J gave up 4 bases and V 0 bases, and 6 bases lay outside the gene matches. The CDR3 loop spans 15 amino acids. Germline CDR1 and CDR2: SGHRS and YFSETQ. The CDR3 nucleotides read TGCGCCAGCAGCTTGGCCAAGGCAGGGGGAGAGACCCAGTACTTC. Amino acids: CASSLAKAGGETQYF.

This clonotype is a singleton in its sample. This CDR3 is CASSRGQGVHYEQYF. The CDR3 region has the DNA TGTGCCAGCAGCCGGGGACAGGGCGTACATTACGAGCAGTACTTC. The rearrangement links TRBV6-5 to TRBJ2-5, with 9 positions matching TRBD1. The J call may be wrong; the DNA end is better matched by TRBJ2-7. The CDR3 length is 15 residues. Germline V gene sequence: CDR1 MNHEY, CDR2 SVGAGI.

This clonotype was detected only a few times. The chain uses TRBV29-1 and TRBJ2-3; 12 bases map to TRBD2. Losses at the gene ends were 0 bases for V and 6 bases for J; bases not matched to a gene: 25. CDR1 and CDR2 (germline): SQVTM, ANQGSEA. CDR3 length equals 22 residues. CDR3 amino acids: CSVEDPFSTSGRSVGYLDTQYF. The CDR3 DNA sequence: TGCAGCGTTGAAGATCCATTTTCAACTAGCGGGAGGAGTGTCGGCTATCTGGATACGCAGTATTTT.

The chain has TRBV10-3 and TRBJ2-7, with TRBD1 identical over 11 bases. The CDR3 extends over 14 amino acids. The V and J ends lost 8 bases and 7 bases, in that order; junction bases with no gene match: 10. Germline CDR1 and CDR2: ENHRY and SYGVKD. The CDR3 DNA sequence: TGTGCCATCGGCCCCGGGACAGGGGGTCGGGAGCAGTACTTC. Amino acids: CAIGPGTGGREQYF.

The CDR3 bases are TGTGCCAGCAGCCGATTGCAGATACGCAATGAGCAGTTCTTC. Residues: CASSRLQIRNEQFF. The V gene is TRBV7-2, the J gene TRBJ2-1; D is unresolved. V lost 5 bases to trimming and J lost 6 bases, with 14 bases between them. Germline assignment: CDR1 SGHTA and CDR2 FQGNSA. CDR3 length: 14 amino acids.

The chain has TRBV20-1 and TRBJ2-6; the match to TRBD1 covers 7 bases. V was clipped by 4 bases and J by 0 bases; unmatched bases: 6. The CDR3 contains 16 residues. Germline CDR1 DFQATT, CDR2 SNEGSKA (reference sequence). The CDR3 here is CSATGTAVSGANVLTF. In DNA, the CDR3 is TGCAGTGCTACCGGGACAGCAGTCTCTGGGGCCAACGTCCTGACTTTC.

The V call is TRBV3-1, the J call TRBJ2-7; possibly TRBD1 for D (5 bases). The CDR3 extends over 16 amino acids. Per the germline V gene, CDR1 is LGHDT and CDR2 is YNNKEL (reference sequence). Trimming pared 2 bases from V and 0 bases from J, leaving 14 bases between. The CDR3 DNA reads TGTGCCAGCAGCCAATGGGGCGGCCCGAGCTCCTACGAGCAGTACTTC. This gives the protein CASSQWGGPSSYEQYF.

The table lists this clonotype with a few counts. This chain joins TRBV20-1 and TRBJ2-7, with TRBD2 identical over 10 bases. This CDR3 region has 16 residues. Trimming at V came to 0 bases and at J to 6 bases, leaving 11 bases not matched to a gene. Germline V CDR1 and CDR2: DFQATT, SNEGSKA (reference sequence). CDR3 bases: TGCAGTGCTAGAGATCTACGGCTAGCGGGAGTTTCCGAGCAGTACTTC. Amino acid sequence: CSARDLRLAGVSEQYF.

V and J are TRBV20-1 and TRBJ2-5; D not certain. The last part of the DNA fits TRBJ2-7 better; the J call may be wrong. Germline CDR1 reads DFQATT; CDR2 reads SNEGSKA (reference sequence). This CDR3 contains 13 residues. In DNA form, the CDR3 reads TGCAGTGCTAAAAGAACAACCCAGGACGAGCAGTACTTC. As protein: CSAKRTTQDEQYF.

The chain employs TRBV7-9 and TRBJ1-2; 9 bases align to TRBD1. J was trimmed by 2 bases and V by 3 bases; bases with no gene match: 4. Germline values: CDR1 SEHNR, CDR2 FQNEAQ (reference sequence). CDR3 length equals 15 residues. CDR3 protein: CASSFRQGVNYGYTF. CDR3 coding DNA: TGTGCCAGCAGCTTTAGACAGGGGGTAAACTATGGCTACACCTTC.

This clonotype was seen at least ten times. The rearrangement joins TRBV7-9 to TRBJ2-7, with a weak D call TRBD1 (6 bases). Per the germline V gene, CDR1 is SEHNR and CDR2 is FQNEAQ (reference sequence). Trimming took 6 bases from V and 3 from J, leaving 9 bases between them. The CDR3 length is 12 residues. The CDR3 loop reads CASSRTVYEQYF. Written as DNA, the CDR3 is TGTGCCAGCAGTAGGACAGTCTACGAGCAGTACTTC.

In this sample, this clonotype turned up a few times. The chain uses TRBV5-1 and TRBJ2-1; the match to TRBD2 covers 13 bases. Losses at the gene ends were 3 bases for V and 6 bases for J; bases not matched to a gene: 3. The CDR3 runs to 15 residues. Germline V gene lookup returns CDR1 SGHRS and CDR2 YFSETQ. The CDR3 sequence: CASSWGLAGRNEQFF. Written as DNA, the CDR3 is TGCGCCAGCAGCTGGGGACTAGCGGGACGCAATGAGCAGTTCTTC.

V is TRBV20-1 and J is TRBJ2-1; 7 nucleotides agree with TRBD1. After removal of 2 bases from V and 7 bases from J, the junction contained 5 bases not matched to a gene. This CDR3 spans 13 amino acids. CDR1 DFQATT and CDR2 SNEGSKA come from the germline V gene (reference sequence). For the CDR3, the DNA is TGCAGTGCTAGACCGACAGGGAAGAATGAGCAGTTCTTC. This translates into CSARPTGKNEQFF.

This clonotype has more than one count but fewer than ten. The chain has TRBV29-1 and TRBJ2-7; 11 nucleotides match TRBD1. Germline V gene data show CDR1 as SQVTM and CDR2 as ANQGSEA. The CDR3 spans 13 residues. Trimming took 6 bases from V and 6 from J; bases not matched to a gene: 7. CDR3 DNA sequence: TGCAGCGTCACCGGGACAGGGGGGTCCGAGCAGTACTTC. It translates to CSVTGTGGSEQYF.

The chain combines TRBV12-3 or TRBV12-4 with TRBJ2-3; D gene ambiguous. The germline V and J ends were trimmed by 6 bases and 11 bases, with 27 bases remaining between them. CDR3 length: 16 residues. This CDR3 is CASSLLRFFRWSLQYF. The CDR3 DNA reads as TGTGCCAGCAGCCTGCTCCGGTTTTTTAGGTGGTCCTTGCAGTATTTT.

This chain uses TRBV7-3 with TRBJ2-7, with 8 bases lining up with TRBD1. There are 13 residues in the CDR3. Unmatched junction bases numbered 6, after V lost 7 bases and J lost 4 bases. Germline-derived CDR1 and CDR2 are SGHTA and FQGTGA. CDR3 amino acids: CASKWGQAYEQYF. CDR3 nucleotides: TGTGCCAGCAAATGGGGACAGGCTTACGAGCAGTACTTC.

The chain joins TRBV3-1 to TRBJ2-7; 7 bases match TRBD2. Per the germline V gene, CDR1 is LGHDT and CDR2 is YNNKEL (reference sequence). The CDR3 runs to 17 residues. V was pared by 0 bases and J by 4 bases, with 12 bases of the junction left unmatched. CDR3 loop: CASSQEGGGDFGYEQYF. In nucleotides, the CDR3 is TGTGCCAGCAGCCAAGAAGGTGGGGGGGACTTCGGATACGAGCAGTACTTC.

V usage is TRBV20-1 and J usage is TRBJ2-7; 7 nucleotides match TRBD1. From germline, CDR1 is DFQATT and CDR2 SNEGSKA (reference sequence). V gave up 6 bases and J gave up 6 bases; unmatched junction bases: 17. This CDR3 spans 15 amino acids. The CDR3 loop reads CSAIPMTGFGGEQYF. In DNA form, the CDR3 reads TGCAGTGCGATACCCATGACAGGGTTTGGGGGCGAGCAGTACTTC.